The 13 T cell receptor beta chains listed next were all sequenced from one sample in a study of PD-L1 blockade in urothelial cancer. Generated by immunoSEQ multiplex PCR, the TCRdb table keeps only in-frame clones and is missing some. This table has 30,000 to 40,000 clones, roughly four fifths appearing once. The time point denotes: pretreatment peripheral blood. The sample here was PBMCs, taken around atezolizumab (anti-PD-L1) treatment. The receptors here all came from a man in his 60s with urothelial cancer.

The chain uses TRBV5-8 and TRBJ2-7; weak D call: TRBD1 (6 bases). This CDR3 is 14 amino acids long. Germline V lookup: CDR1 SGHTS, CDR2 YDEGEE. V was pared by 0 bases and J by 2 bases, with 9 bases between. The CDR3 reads CASSLDRVTYEQYF. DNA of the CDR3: TGTGCCAGCAGCTTGGACAGGGTGACCTACGAGCAGTACTTC. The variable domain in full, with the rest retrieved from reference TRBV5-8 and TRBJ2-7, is EAGVTQSPTHLIKTRGQQATLRCSPISGHTSVYWYQQALGLGLQFLLWYDEGEERNRGNFPPRFSGRQFPNYSSELNVNALELEDSALYLCASSLDRVTYEQYFGPGTRLTVT.

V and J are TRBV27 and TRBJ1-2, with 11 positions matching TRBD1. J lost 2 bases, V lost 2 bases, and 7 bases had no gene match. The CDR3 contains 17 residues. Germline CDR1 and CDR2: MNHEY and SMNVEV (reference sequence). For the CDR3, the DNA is TGTGCCAGCAGTTTAGATGGGACAGGGGGTCGGAACTATGGCTACACCTTC. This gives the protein CASSLDGTGGRNYGYTF.

Here the CDR3 reads CASSDDGGGPNEQYF. CDR3 sequence (DNA): TGCGCCAGCAGCGATGACGGGGGGGGTCCTAACGAGCAGTACTTC. The rearrangement joins TRBV5-1 to TRBJ2-7; 8 nucleotides match TRBD2. The CDR3 has 15 residues. The germline V gene has CDR1 SGHRS and CDR2 YFSETQ. J gave up 5 bases and V 4 bases, and 11 bases lay outside the gene matches. The full variable domain, completed using reference TRBV5-1 and TRBJ2-7, is KAGVTQTPRYLIKTRGQQVTLSCSPISGHRSVSWYQQTPGQGLQFLFEYFSETQRNKGNFPGRFSGRQFSNSRSEMNVSTLELGDSALYLCASSDDGGGPNEQYFGPGTRLTVT.

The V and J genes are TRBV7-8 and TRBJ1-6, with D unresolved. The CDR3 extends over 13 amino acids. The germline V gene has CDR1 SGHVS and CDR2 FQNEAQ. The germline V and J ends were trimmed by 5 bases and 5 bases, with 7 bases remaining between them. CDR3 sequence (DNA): TGTGCCAGCAGCCCAGTCAATAATTCACCCCTCCACTTT. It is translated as CASSPVNNSPLHF.

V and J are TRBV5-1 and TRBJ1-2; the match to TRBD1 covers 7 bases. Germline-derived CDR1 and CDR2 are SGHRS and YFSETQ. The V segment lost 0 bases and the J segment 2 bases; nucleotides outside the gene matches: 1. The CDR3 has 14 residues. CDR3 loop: CASSLADRNYGYTF. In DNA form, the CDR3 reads TGCGCCAGCAGCTTGGCGGACAGGAACTATGGCTACACCTTC.

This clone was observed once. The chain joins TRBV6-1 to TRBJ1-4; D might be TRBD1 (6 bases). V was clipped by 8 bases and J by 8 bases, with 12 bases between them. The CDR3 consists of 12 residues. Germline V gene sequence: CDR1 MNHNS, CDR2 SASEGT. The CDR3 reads CASAWTEEKLFF. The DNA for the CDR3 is TGTGCCAGCGCCTGGACAGAGGAAAAACTGTTTTTT.

CDR3 loop: CASRQHVNEKLFF. The CDR3 bases are TGTGCCAGCAGACAGCACGTTAATGAAAAACTGTTTTTT. V is TRBV28 and J is TRBJ1-4; D remains ambiguous. V was pared by 6 bases and J by 4 bases, with 9 bases between. Germline V gene sequence: CDR1 MDHEN, CDR2 SYDVKM. The CDR3 spans 13 residues. Full variable domain (rest looked up from reference TRBV28 and TRBJ1-4): DVKVTQSSRYLVKRTGEKVFLECVQDMDHENMFWYRQDPGLGLRLIYFSYDVKMKEKGDIPEGYSVSREKKERFSLILESASTNQTSMYLCASRQHVNEKLFFGSGTQLSVL.

CDR3 amino acids: CASGQGSTGELFF. CDR3 bases: TGCGCCAGCGGGCAGGGATCGACCGGGGAGCTGTTTTTT. V usage is TRBV23-1 and J usage is TRBJ2-2, with D possibly TRBD1 on 5 matching bases. TRBV23-1 is sorted into the ORF group, with uncertain function. CDR3 length: 13 residues. With 8 bases removed from V and 5 bases from J, the gap between germline ends came to 12 bases.

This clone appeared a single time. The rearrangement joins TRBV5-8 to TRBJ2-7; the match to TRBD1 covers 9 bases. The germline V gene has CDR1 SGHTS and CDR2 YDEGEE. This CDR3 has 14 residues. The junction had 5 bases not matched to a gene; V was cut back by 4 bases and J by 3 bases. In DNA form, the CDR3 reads TGTGCCAGCAGCCCTGGGGACAGGGTCTACGAGCAGTACTTC. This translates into CASSPGDRVYEQYF.

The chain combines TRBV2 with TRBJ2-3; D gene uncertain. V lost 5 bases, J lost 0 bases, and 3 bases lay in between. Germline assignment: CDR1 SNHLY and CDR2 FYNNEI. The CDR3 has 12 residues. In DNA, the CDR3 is TGTGCCAGCAGTCTTAGCACAGATACGCAGTATTTT. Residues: CASSLSTDTQYF.

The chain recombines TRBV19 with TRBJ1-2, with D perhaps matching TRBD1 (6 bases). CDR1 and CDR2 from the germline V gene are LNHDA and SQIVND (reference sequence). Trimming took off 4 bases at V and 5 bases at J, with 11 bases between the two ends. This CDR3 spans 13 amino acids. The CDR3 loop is CASSTDTGYGYTF. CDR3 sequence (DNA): TGTGCCAGTAGTACGGACACAGGGTATGGCTACACCTTC. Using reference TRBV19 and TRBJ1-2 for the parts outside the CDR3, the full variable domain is DGGITQSPKYLFRKEGQNVTLSCEQNLNHDAMYWYRQDPGQGLRLIYYSQIVNDFQKGDIAEGYSVSREKKESFPLTVTSAQKNPTAFYLCASSTDTGYGYTFGSGTRLTVV.

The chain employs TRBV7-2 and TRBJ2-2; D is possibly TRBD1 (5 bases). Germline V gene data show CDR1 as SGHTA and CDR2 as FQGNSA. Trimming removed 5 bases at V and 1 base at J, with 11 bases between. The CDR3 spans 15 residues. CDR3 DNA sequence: TGTGCCAGCAGCCGGAGACAGATGAACACCGGGGAGCTGTTTTTT. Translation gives CASSRRQMNTGELFF.

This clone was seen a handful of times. The CDR3 DNA follows: TGTGCCAGCAGTGAAGCGACAGGGCGCAATCAGCCCCAGCATTTT. This gives the protein CASSEATGRNQPQHF. This chain uses TRBV6-1 with TRBJ1-5; 7 nucleotides match TRBD1. The CDR3 contains 15 residues. V lost 0 bases, J lost 2 bases, and 1 base stayed unmatched. Germline-derived CDR1 and CDR2 are MNHNS and SASEGT.